Following are 20 T cell receptor beta chains from one sample sequenced in a study of blood T cell repertoires in COVID-19. Generated by immunoSEQ multiplex PCR, the TCRdb table keeps only in-frame clones and is missing some. The sample records under 200,000 clones, roughly 86% being singletons. The sequenced sample consisted of peripheral blood. The receptor set was obtained from a man between 65 and 79 years old with acute or convalescent COVID-19.

The rearrangement joins TRBV4-1 to TRBJ2-6; weak D call: TRBD2 (5 bases). The CDR3 has 17 amino acids. Germline CDR1 MGHRA, CDR2 YSYEKL. V was trimmed by 1 base and J by 0 bases, leaving 10 bases between them. The CDR3 protein is CASSQGRSFSGANVLTF. Written as DNA, the CDR3 is TGCGCCAGCAGCCAAGGGAGGTCCTTCTCTGGGGCCAACGTCCTGACTTTC.

V gene TRBV4-2 combines with J gene TRBJ1-1; possibly TRBD1 for D (6 bases). The germline CDR1 and CDR2 sequences are LGHNA and YNFKEQ. This CDR3 region has 14 residues. V was pared by 3 bases and J by 1 base, with 9 bases between. Here the CDR3 reads CASSHLDRNTEAFF. The CDR3 DNA is TGTGCCAGCAGCCATCTGGACAGGAACACTGAAGCTTTCTTT.

The chain employs TRBV18 and TRBJ1-5, with a possible D match to TRBD1 (6 bases). Trimming left V 1 base short and J 2 bases short, with 15 bases between. CDR1 and CDR2 from the germline V gene are KGHSH and LQKENI. This CDR3 comprises 17 residues. The CDR3 sequence is CASSPQGVPLRNQPQHF. DNA for the CDR3: TGTGCCAGCTCACCACAGGGGGTCCCCTTACGCAATCAGCCCCAGCATTTT.

The chain joins TRBV3-1 (or the pseudogene TRBV3-2) to TRBJ2-1, with D possibly TRBD1 on 6 matching bases. The CDR3 consists of 13 residues. Germline CDR1 reads LGHDT; CDR2 reads YNNKEL (reference sequence). V shed 0 bases and J shed 10 bases, with 10 bases lying between them. The CDR3 protein is CASSQDLTGEQFF. As DNA, the CDR3 is TGTGCCAGCAGCCAAGATCTAACAGGGGAGCAGTTCTTC.

The chain employs TRBV18 and TRBJ2-7; D is perhaps TRBD1 (6 bases). The germline gives CDR1 KGHSH, CDR2 LQKENI. There are 16 residues in the CDR3. V shed 3 bases and J shed 3 bases, with 18 bases lying between them. The CDR3 DNA sequence: TGTGCCAGCTCACCCCTCGGACAGTCCTTGAGCTACGAGCAGTACTTC. This sequence encodes CASSPLGQSLSYEQYF.

This chain connects TRBV5-6 to TRBJ2-7; D is possibly TRBD1 (6 bases). Between the trimmed V and J ends, which lost 2 bases and 4 bases, there was a span of 7 bases. Germline V gives CDR1 SGHDT, CDR2 YYEEEE. CDR3 length: 12 amino acids. This CDR3 is CASSFTGYEQYF. CDR3 nucleotides: TGTGCCAGCAGCTTTACAGGGTACGAGCAGTACTTC. Full variable domain (rest looked up from reference TRBV5-6 and TRBJ2-7): DAGVTQSPTHLIKTRGQQVTLRCSPKSGHDTVSWYQQALGQGPQFIFQYYEEEERQRGNFPDRFSGHQFPNYSSELNVNALLLGDSALYLCASSFTGYEQYFGPGTRLTVT.

The chain carries TRBV3-1 (or the pseudogene TRBV3-2) and TRBJ1-2; unclear D gene. This CDR3 region has 14 residues. The V end was cut by 0 bases, the J end by 5 bases, with 10 bases between. Germline V gene sequence: CDR1 LGHDT, CDR2 YNNKEL (reference sequence). CDR3 nucleotides: TGTGCCAGCAGCCAAGATCCGACACTTTATGGCTACACCTTC. Protein product: CASSQDPTLYGYTF.

The chain carries TRBV12-3 or TRBV12-4 and TRBJ1-1; D gene ambiguous. The CDR3 totals 13 residues. Between the trimmed V and J ends, which lost 2 bases and 6 bases, there was a span of 10 bases. Written as DNA, the CDR3 is TGTGCCAGCAGTTTATTTGAACGGGCTGAAGCTTTCTTT. Translation gives CASSLFERAEAFF.

The gene calls are TRBV5-1 and TRBJ2-3; 7 bases align to TRBD2. This CDR3 spans 17 amino acids. Germline V gene data show CDR1 as SGHRS and CDR2 as YFSETQ. V shed 3 bases, J shed 0 bases, and the junction held 10 bases outside the gene matches. DNA of the CDR3: TGCGCCAGCAGCTCTAGCGGCGGAACTCTTAGCACAGATACGCAGTATTTT. Translating it yields CASSSSGGTLSTDTQYF.

The chain has TRBV18 and TRBJ1-1; D unresolved. Germline CDR1 and CDR2: KGHSH and LQKENI. The CDR3 loop spans 14 amino acids. The germline V and J ends were trimmed by 6 bases and 6 bases, with 17 bases remaining between them. The CDR3, as DNA: TGTGCCAGCTCCCTGTACGACATGTTATCTGAAGCTTTCTTT. The encoded protein is CASSLYDMLSEAFF.

The rearrangement joins TRBV28 to TRBJ2-7; 8 bases are a match to TRBD1. The germline V gene has CDR1 MDHEN and CDR2 SYDVKM. The CDR3 covers 15 residues. V was clipped by 7 bases and J by 4 bases; unmatched bases: 12. CDR3: CASNSGQALLYEQYF. Here the CDR3 DNA reads TGTGCCAGCAACTCGGGACAGGCTCTCCTATACGAGCAGTACTTC. Using reference TRBV28 and TRBJ2-7 for the parts outside the CDR3, the full variable domain is DVKVTQSSRYLVKRTGEKVFLECVQDMDHENMFWYRQDPGLGLRLIYFSYDVKMKEKGDIPEGYSVSREKKERFSLILESASTNQTSMYLCASNSGQALLYEQYFGPGTRLTVT.

J is TRBJ1-1 and V is TRBV12-3 or TRBV12-4; D gene ambiguous. This CDR3 has 13 amino acids. Trimming stripped 2 bases from V and 3 bases from J, with 7 bases between. The DNA for the CDR3 is TGTGCCAGCAGTTTAAGAGCCTACACTGAAGCTTTCTTT. This translates into CASSLRAYTEAFF.

This clone was seen only a few times. This chain links TRBV30 with TRBJ1-6, with TRBD1 as a possible D gene (5 bases). CDR1 and CDR2 from the germline V gene are GTSNPN and SVGIG (reference sequence). The V gene lost 0 bases and the J gene lost 5 bases, with 8 bases spanning the gap. This CDR3 has 14 amino acids. The CDR3 region has the DNA TGTGCCTGGAGTGTACTGACAGATAATTCACCCCTCCACTTT. This encodes CAWSVLTDNSPLHF. Based on the CDR3 plus reference TRBV30 and TRBJ1-6, the full variable domain is SQTIHQWPATLVQPVGSPLSLECTVEGTSNPNLYWYRQAAGRGLQLLFYSVGIGQISSEVPQNLSASRPQDRQFILSSKKLLLSDSGFYLCAWSVLTDNSPLHFGNGTRLTVT.

This sequence joins TRBV9 and TRBJ2-1; D is undetermined. The V end was cut by 0 bases, the J end by 7 bases, with 5 bases between. The CDR3 totals 12 residues. The germline V gene encodes CDR1 SGDLS and CDR2 YYNGEE. In nucleotides, the CDR3 is TGTGCCAGCAGCGTAGACGAGAATGAGCAGTTCTTC. Encoded protein: CASSVDENEQFF.

This clone occurred a few times. This rearrangement joins TRBV28 to TRBJ1-3; D is undetermined. Looked up from germline, CDR1 is MDHEN and CDR2 is SYDVKM. The CDR3 spans 16 residues. The V and J ends lost 1 base and 6 bases respectively, with 16 bases between them. The CDR3 here is CASSLYSPNSLNTIYF. The CDR3 DNA reads TGTGCCAGCAGTTTATACAGCCCTAATTCACTAAACACCATATATTTT.

This chain joins TRBV9 and TRBJ1-1; TRBD1 might be the D (6 bases). The CDR3 loop spans 15 amino acids. Germline-derived CDR1 and CDR2 are SGDLS and YYNGEE. Deletions cut 3 bases from V and 0 bases from J, with 12 bases between. CDR3 coding DNA: TGTGCCAGCAGCGAGAGGACAGTTATGAACACTGAAGCTTTCTTT. This gives the protein CASSERTVMNTEAFF.

The chain is built from TRBV4-3 and TRBJ2-2, with 8 nucleotides matching TRBD2. The CDR3 contains 18 residues. Germline CDR1 and CDR2: LGHNA and YSLEER. V lost 4 bases, J lost 0 bases, and 10 bases stayed unmatched. As DNA, the CDR3 is TGCGCCAGCAGCCGACAACAAGCGGGGGACTCGAACACCGGGGAGCTGTTTTTT. This codes for CASSRQQAGDSNTGELFF.

The genes are TRBV18 and TRBJ1-5, with 7 bases lining up with TRBD1. The CDR3 sequence is 13 residues long. V was clipped by 5 bases and J by 4 bases; unmatched bases: 2. Per the germline V gene, CDR1 is KGHSH and CDR2 is LQKENI. CDR3 residues: CASSEDRNQPQHF. The CDR3 DNA follows: TGTGCCAGCTCAGAGGACAGGAATCAGCCCCAGCATTTT.

V gene TRBV29-1 combines with J gene TRBJ1-4; D is undetermined. The germline V gene has CDR1 SQVTM and CDR2 ANQGSEA. Trimming took 5 bases from V and 8 from J, leaving 6 bases between them. The CDR3 runs to 10 residues. The CDR3 loop reads CSVQIEKLFF. The CDR3 nucleotides are TGCAGCGTTCAGATAGAAAAACTGTTTTTT.

In this sample, this clone turned up once. The chain has TRBV28 and TRBJ1-4; no definite D call. There are 14 residues in the CDR3. V lost 5 bases, J lost 7 bases, and 14 bases lay in between. Germline V gene data show CDR1 as MDHEN and CDR2 as SYDVKM. CDR3 DNA: TGTGCCAGCAGTCTCGGGTTGATCGGTGAAAAACTGTTTTTT. Its protein is CASSLGLIGEKLFF.